The 8 T cell receptor beta chains presented below share a single source sample, sequenced in a study of read filtering for tumor transcriptome and immune sequencing. From around 0.4 ug of RNA, a library with molecular barcoded alpha/delta and beta/gamma adaptors was made. One entry per CDR3 protein, called by TCRdb with MiXCR from the reads. Among over 90,000 distinct CDR3 sequences, 20% to 25% were seen once, and the ten largest hold around 10%. Material for sequencing was a population of CD138-negative cells sorted from bone marrow. These receptors originate from a donor over 35 with multiple myeloma.

This clonotype was observed many times. The V and J genes are TRBV6-1 and TRBJ2-3; 7 nucleotides agree with TRBD1. This CDR3 is built from 12 residues. Germline V CDR1 and CDR2: MNHNS, SASEGT. V lost 4 bases to trimming and J lost 14 bases; unmatched junction nucleotides: 9. Written as DNA, the CDR3 is TGTGCCAGCAGTGGGACAGGACAGGCGATGTATTTT. It encodes CASSGTGQAMYF.

This clonotype was found many times. The chain has TRBV5-1 and TRBJ1-1, with 10 nucleotides matching TRBD1. The CDR3 loop spans 16 amino acids. The germline V gene encodes CDR1 SGHRS and CDR2 YFSETQ. Unmatched junction bases numbered 6, after V lost 3 bases and J lost 1 base. The CDR3: CASSSGTGAANTEAFF. The CDR3 bases are TGCGCCAGCAGCTCCGGGACAGGGGCGGCGAACACTGAAGCTTTCTTT.

This clonotype was observed at least ten times. This chain links TRBV5-1 with TRBJ2-6; D call uncertain. V gave up 3 bases and J gave up 1 base, with 8 bases separating them. Germline V CDR1 and CDR2: SGHRS, YFSETQ. The CDR3 extends over 15 amino acids. The CDR3 spells CASSSIESGANVLTF. Written as DNA, the CDR3 is TGCGCCAGCAGCTCTATTGAATCTGGGGCCAACGTCCTGACTTTC.

In this sample, this clonotype turned up many times. The V and J genes are TRBV5-1 and TRBJ2-1; no reliable D call. Germline V gives CDR1 SGHRS, CDR2 YFSETQ. Trimming pared 0 bases from V and 9 bases from J, leaving 10 bases between. This CDR3 spans 13 amino acids. The CDR3 region is CASSLVISSEQFF. The CDR3 DNA reads as TGCGCCAGCAGCTTGGTTATAAGCTCTGAGCAGTTCTTC. The full variable domain, rest sourced from reference TRBV5-1 and TRBJ2-1, is KAGVTQTPRYLIKTRGQQVTLSCSPISGHRSVSWYQQTPGQGLQFLFEYFSETQRNKGNFPGRFSGRQFSNSRSEMNVSTLELGDSALYLCASSLVISSEQFFGPGTRLTVL.

The rearrangement joins TRBV6-6 to TRBJ1-2; 9 nucleotides align to TRBD1. Germline V lookup: CDR1 MNHNY, CDR2 SVGAGI (reference sequence). This CDR3 region has 14 residues. After removal of 7 bases from V and 2 bases from J, the junction contained 5 bases not matched to a gene. This CDR3 reads CASITGGTNYGYTF. CDR3 in DNA: TGTGCCAGCATTACAGGGGGCACAAACTATGGCTACACCTTC.

A few counts support this clonotype. The chain recombines TRBV5-1 with TRBJ2-7, with a tentative D call TRBD1 (6 bases). CDR1 is SGHRS and CDR2 is YFSETQ in the germline V gene. V was pared by 5 bases and J by 2 bases, with 11 bases between. CDR3 length equals 13 residues. CDR3 protein: CASRPGQTYEQYF. Here the CDR3 DNA reads TGCGCCAGCAGACCCGGACAGACCTACGAGCAGTACTTC. The full variable domain, completed using reference TRBV5-1 and TRBJ2-7, is KAGVTQTPRYLIKTRGQQVTLSCSPISGHRSVSWYQQTPGQGLQFLFEYFSETQRNKGNFPGRFSGRQFSNSRSEMNVSTLELGDSALYLCASRPGQTYEQYFGPGTRLTVT.

Worth noting for this clonotype: A much larger clone differs from this one at a single base, so this may be a read error. A read error is likely, as this CDR3 ends without the conserved phenylalanine or tryptophan. This sequence joins TRBV27 and TRBJ1-2, with D tentatively TRBD1 (5 bases). CDR1 and CDR2 (germline): MNHEY, SMNVEV (reference sequence). The germline V and J ends were trimmed by 2 bases and 1 base, with 8 bases remaining between them. CDR3 length: 14 amino acids. In DNA, the CDR3 is TGTGCCAGCAGTTTACAGGGTAATAACTATGGCTACACCCTC. Its protein product is CASSLQGNNYGYTL.

This clonotype was counted a few times. One end of the junction is discordant with germline, which a read error may explain. Here the CDR3 DNA reads TGTGCCAGCTTACGGGACAGCATGAACACTGAAGCTCTCTTT. It translates to CASLRDSMNTEALF. The chain has TRBV11-2 and TRBJ1-1; 7 bases map to TRBD1. The CDR3 spans 14 residues. Per germline, CDR1 SGHAT and CDR2 FQNNGV.